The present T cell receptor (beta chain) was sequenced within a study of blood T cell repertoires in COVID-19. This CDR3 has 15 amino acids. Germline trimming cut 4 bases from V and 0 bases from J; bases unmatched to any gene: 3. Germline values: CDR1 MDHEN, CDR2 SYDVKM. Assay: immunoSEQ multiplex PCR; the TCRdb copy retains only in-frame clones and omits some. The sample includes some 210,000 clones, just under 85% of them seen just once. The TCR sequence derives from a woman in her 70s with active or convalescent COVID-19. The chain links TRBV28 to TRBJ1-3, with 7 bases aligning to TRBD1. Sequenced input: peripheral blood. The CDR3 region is CASSYRGRSGNTIYF. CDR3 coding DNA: TGTGCCAGCAGTTACAGGGGTCGCTCTGGAAACACCATATATTTT.